The sequence of this T cell receptor beta chain was determined in a study of blood T cell repertoires in COVID-19. There are 15 residues in the CDR3. The junction had 11 bases not matched to a gene; V was cut back by 5 bases and J by 5 bases. Germline V CDR1 and CDR2: SGHTA, FQGNSA. The data were produced by immunoSEQ multiplex PCR, yet TCRdb's version contains in-frame clones alone and is incomplete. Seen here are 150,000 or so clones, more than 80% observed once, and the top ten hold around 15%. The receptor comes from a man in his late teens or twenties with COVID-19, enrolled during active disease. Specimen: peripheral blood. This chain joins TRBV7-2 and TRBJ2-5, with 7 bases aligning to TRBD1. CDR3 sequence (DNA): TGTGCCAGCAGCCTCGATTCGACAGGGTTGGAGACCCAGTACTTC. Protein: CASSLDSTGLETQYF.